This paragraph reports one T cell receptor beta chain. What it recognizes is unknown. Donors were drawn from the approximately 120-subject validation cohort, separate from the approximately 670-subject first cohort. The data derive from a study of cytomegalovirus exposure and HLA in healthy donors. Whole-study context: A later analysis reported the roughly 130 validation repertoires used the same platform as the approximately 650 first-cohort repertoires. The study, taken as a whole, reports: The classifier reportedly diagnosed cytomegalovirus status with high sensitivity and specificity. Some TCR beta chains (roughly 160 of them) were listed as cytomegalovirus-associated.

Trimming removed 11 bases from V and 5 bases from J; junction bases left unmatched: 13. CDR3 length: 14 residues. CDR1 is LNHDA, CDR2 SQIVND, per germline (reference sequence). Here immunoSEQ multiplex PCR was the method, and the copy in TCRdb shows in-frame clones only, minus some. The profile covers over 150,000 clones, with about nine tenths appearing a single time and approximately 10% taken by the ten largest. V is TRBV19 and J is TRBJ2-7, with 9 bases fitting TRBD1. The sequencing sample was made of PBMCs. This TCR derives from a woman under 30 in good health and CMV-seropositive. The CDR3 loop is CASAPPGQGNEQYF. CDR3 nucleotides: TGTGCCTCTGCCCCGCCGGGACAGGGAAACGAGCAGTACTTC.